The 22 T cell receptor beta chains presented below share a single source sample, sequenced in a study of cytomegalovirus exposure and HLA in healthy donors. Both 60 Vbeta primers and 13 Jbeta primers went into the PCR. Clones were read by immunoSEQ multiplex PCR, and TCRdb kept only the in-frame ones, dropping some. The table has about 140,000 clones, around 75% seen once; the top ten hold 1.5% to 2%. The material sequenced was PBMCs. The receptors shown here come from a woman in her twenties or thirties in good health and CMV-seronegative.

There are a few counts of this clone. The chain joins TRBV7-9 to TRBJ2-5, with D maybe TRBD1 (5 bases). This CDR3 region has 13 residues. The ends were cut back, 1 base at V and 7 bases at J, with 10 bases in the middle. CDR1 and CDR2 from the germline V gene are SEHNR and FQNEAQ (reference sequence). This CDR3 is CASSLEGRGTQYF. The CDR3 nucleotides read TGTGCCAGCAGCTTAGAGGGGCGAGGGACCCAGTACTTC.

The chain links TRBV9 to TRBJ1-4; 9 bases are a match to TRBD1. The V segment lost 7 bases and the J segment 6 bases; nucleotides outside the gene matches: 7. The CDR3 extends over 14 amino acids. Germline CDR1 reads SGDLS; CDR2 reads YYNGEE. The CDR3: CASSTGQGYEKLFF. In DNA, the CDR3 is TGTGCCAGCTCCACAGGACAGGGGTATGAAAAACTGTTTTTT.

V is TRBV5-8 and J is TRBJ1-3; D remains unclear. V lost 2 bases and J 1 base, leaving 7 bases between the germline ends. This CDR3 has 14 residues. Germline lookup yields CDR1 SGHTS and CDR2 YDEGEE. The CDR3 sequence: CASSFGFSGNTIYF. The CDR3 DNA follows: TGTGCCAGCAGCTTCGGTTTTTCTGGAAACACCATATATTTT.

This rearrangement joins TRBV4-1 to TRBJ1-3; maybe TRBD1 (6 bases). In germline, CDR1 is MGHRA, CDR2 YSYEKL. This CDR3 spans 16 amino acids. Trimming removed 3 bases at V and 0 bases at J, with 12 bases between. CDR3 bases: TGCGCCAGCAGCCACAATACAGGGCTCTCTGGAAACACCATATATTTT. The encoded protein is CASSHNTGLSGNTIYF.

This rearrangement joins TRBV6-4 to TRBJ2-1; 10 nucleotides line up with TRBD2. The CDR3 runs to 16 residues. Germline CDR1 is MRHNA and CDR2 is SNTAGT. V was clipped by 5 bases and J by 0 bases; unmatched bases: 4. This chain's CDR3 is CASSFSGRTSYNEQFF. In DNA, the CDR3 is TGTGCCAGCAGTTTTAGCGGGAGGACCTCCTACAATGAGCAGTTCTTC.

The chain employs TRBV2 and TRBJ2-2; tentative D call: TRBD1 (6 bases). The germline V gene encodes CDR1 SNHLY and CDR2 FYNNEI. CDR3 length equals 14 residues. V was clipped by 7 bases and J by 7 bases, with 16 bases between them. The CDR3 region has the DNA TGTGCCAGCAAAGGGTTGGGGGCCGGCGGGGAGCTGTTTTTT. Translated, it gives CASKGLGAGGELFF.

In its sample, this clone was seen a few times. The gene calls are TRBV5-1 and TRBJ2-3; D uncertain. Trimming left V 0 bases short and J 2 bases short, with 10 bases between. Germline V gene data show CDR1 as SGHRS and CDR2 as YFSETQ. The CDR3 has 15 residues. The CDR3, as DNA: TGCGCCAGCAGCTTGGGTCCAGGTCACACAGATACGCAGTATTTT. Translation gives CASSLGPGHTDTQYF.

This clone was picked up a small number of times. This rearrangement joins TRBV10-3 to TRBJ1-5; 10 nucleotides agree with TRBD1. Germline lookup yields CDR1 ENHRY and CDR2 SYGVKD. The J segment lost 5 bases and the V segment lost 10 bases, leaving 14 bases of the junction unmatched. CDR3 length: 16 amino acids. The CDR3 coding sequence is TGTGCCAGCAAGGCCGGGACAGGGGTTGACGATCAGCCCCAGCATTTT. Its translation is CASKAGTGVDDQPQHF.

The gene calls are TRBV7-9 and TRBJ2-1; 7 nucleotides align to TRBD2. The ends lost 4 bases at V and 2 bases at J; junction bases unmatched: 11. This CDR3 contains 17 residues. Germline V CDR1 and CDR2: SEHNR, FQNEAQ (reference sequence). CDR3 sequence (DNA): TGTGCCAGCAGCTCCGGGGGTAGCGGGCCAACCTACAATGAGCAGTTCTTC. Protein product: CASSSGGSGPTYNEQFF.

In its sample, this clone was seen a few times. The gene calls are TRBV29-1 and TRBJ1-1; the match to TRBD1 covers 9 bases. The CDR3 contains 17 residues. Germline V gene lookup returns CDR1 SQVTM and CDR2 ANQGSEA. The ends lost 4 bases at V and 8 bases at J; junction bases unmatched: 20. CDR3 nucleotide sequence: TGCAGCGTTGGCACCGTTGGTTTGGGACAGGGAGCGTCGGAAGCTTTCTTT. It is translated as CSVGTVGLGQGASEAFF.

This CDR3 is CAIKEGAGGTDTQYF. CDR3 DNA: TGTGCCATCAAAGAGGGGGCAGGGGGCACAGATACGCAGTATTTT. The chain couples TRBV10-3 to TRBJ2-3; 7 bases match TRBD1. Germline CDR1 is ENHRY and CDR2 is SYGVKD. The CDR3 runs to 15 residues. After removal of 7 bases from V and 1 base from J, the junction contained 8 bases not matched to a gene.

The chain is built from TRBV27 and TRBJ1-2; D possibly corresponds to TRBD1 (5 bases). Germline assignment: CDR1 MNHEY and CDR2 SMNVEV (reference sequence). This CDR3 has 12 residues. V was shortened by 6 bases and J by 7 bases, with 12 bases between the two germline ends. The CDR3 DNA sequence: TGTGCCAGCAGAAGGCCGGGGGGTGGCTACACCTTC. It encodes CASRRPGGGYTF.

To note about this clone: Its ends do not fully match the called genes, so a read error is possible. The J gene is TRBJ1-2, the V gene TRBV25-1; D remains ambiguous. The CDR3 sequence is 13 residues long. CDR1 and CDR2 (germline): MGHDK, SYGVNS. The CDR3 sequence is CASSVGTNYGYTF. CDR3 nucleotides: TGTGCCAGCAGTGTTGGTACTAACTATGGCTACACTTTC.

This clone was counted between two and nine times. The J gene is TRBJ2-2, the V gene TRBV2, with 9 bases matching TRBD1. Germline trimming cut 7 bases from V and 4 bases from J; bases unmatched to any gene: 4. Germline V gives CDR1 SNHLY, CDR2 FYNNEI. CDR3 size: 14 residues. This CDR3 is CASTWTGATGELFF. The CDR3 coding sequence is TGTGCCAGCACCTGGACAGGGGCCACCGGGGAGCTGTTTTTT.

This clone showed up just once. Germline and junction disagree at one end, which may indicate a read error. The V and J genes are TRBV7-9 and TRBJ2-7, with 10 positions matching TRBD1. The germline CDR1 and CDR2 sequences are SEHNR and FQNEAQ (reference sequence). The CDR3 totals 17 residues. CDR3 sequence: CSSSPFPGTGVPNEQYF. The DNA of the CDR3 is TGTTCCAGCAGCCCCTTCCCCGGGACAGGGGTCCCCAACGAGCAGTACTTC.

This clone showed up just a few times. The V call is TRBV27, the J call TRBJ2-3; TRBD1 matches at 8 bases. This CDR3 contains 15 residues. The ends lost 6 bases at V and 0 bases at J; junction bases unmatched: 5. Germline CDR1 MNHEY, CDR2 SMNVEV (reference sequence). The CDR3 region has the DNA TGTGCCAGCAGACCAGGGGGCACAAGCACAGATACGCAGTATTTT. Protein sequence: CASRPGGTSTDTQYF.

The chain couples TRBV27 to TRBJ2-3; D uncertain. Germline assignment: CDR1 MNHEY and CDR2 SMNVEV (reference sequence). V was trimmed by 6 bases and J by 2 bases, leaving 9 bases between them. CDR3 size: 13 residues. CDR3 region: CASRPVTTDTQYF. CDR3 DNA: TGTGCCAGCAGGCCAGTCACCACAGATACGCAGTATTTT.

The V and J genes are TRBV23-1 and TRBJ2-1; D perhaps matches TRBD1 (6 bases). TRBV23-1 is an ORF for which the function is uncertain. The CDR3 totals 13 residues. The V end lost 4 bases, the J end lost 8 bases, and 12 bases lay between the germline ends. The CDR3 DNA is TGCGCCAGCAGTCGCCCAGGGGTCCATGAGCAGTTCTTC. This codes for CASSRPGVHEQFF.

CDR3 sequence: CASSSPPSHNEQFF. The DNA for the CDR3 is TGTGCCAGCAGTTCGCCGCCGAGTCACAATGAGCAGTTCTTC. This chain connects TRBV28 to TRBJ2-1; D remains unclear. Trimming took 4 bases from V and 5 from J, leaving 12 bases between them. Germline V gene lookup returns CDR1 MDHEN and CDR2 SYDVKM. This CDR3 has 14 amino acids.

The genes are TRBV2 and TRBJ2-3; D may be TRBD1 (5 bases). From germline, CDR1 is SNHLY and CDR2 FYNNEI. The ends were cut back, 4 bases at V and 4 bases at J, with 18 bases in the middle. The CDR3 runs to 16 residues. CDR3 DNA: TGTGCCAGCAGTGCCGCGCTGGGGCAGTTTGCAGATACGCAGTATTTT. This codes for CASSAALGQFADTQYF.

The chain has TRBV18 and TRBJ2-2; 9 bases match TRBD1. V was pared by 0 bases and J by 1 base, with 0 bases of the junction left unmatched. Germline CDR1 KGHSH, CDR2 LQKENI. CDR3 length: 16 residues. The CDR3 DNA is TGTGCCAGCTCACCACCGGGACAGGGGAACACCGGGGAGCTGTTTTTT. It encodes CASSPPGQGNTGELFF.

This chain uses TRBV5-4 with TRBJ1-6; a possible D gene is TRBD1 (5 bases). The CDR3 covers 15 residues. Trimming removed 3 bases at V and 5 bases at J, with 12 bases between. Germline V gene sequence: CDR1 SGHNT, CDR2 YYREEE (reference sequence). The DNA for the CDR3 is TGTGCCAGCAGCTCCGAGACAGTCAATAATTCACCCCTCCACTTT. It codes for CASSSETVNNSPLHF.